Sequencing of this T cell receptor beta chain was carried out in a study of blood T cells in healthy people across ages. For the second PCR, which ran for about 7 to 11 cycles, a sample-barcoded 5' primer and a J-beta primer mix were used. Each CDR3 protein gets one entry after TCRdb re-called the 5' RACE reads with MiXCR. In the table there are approximately 730,000 distinct CDR3 sequences, approximately 39% of which are singletons. This clonotype was counted only a few times. This CDR3 has 15 amino acids. Trimming removed 4 bases at V and 0 bases at J, with 10 bases between. Germline CDR1 SGHTA, CDR2 FQGNSA.

V usage is TRBV7-2 and J usage is TRBJ2-4; D ambiguous. Sequencing was performed on blood. The receptor's source is a woman aged 55-69 years in good health. CDR3 DNA sequence: TGTGCCAGCAGCTCCCTTGTGGTAGCCAAAAACATTCAGTACTTC. Translation: CASSSLVVAKNIQYF.